This entry is about one T cell receptor (beta chain). The sample originates from a study of T cells in Graves' hyperthyroidism and ophthalmopathy. CDR3 length equals 16 residues. Germline V gene data show CDR1 as MNHEY and CDR2 as SMNVEV (reference sequence). Trimming at V came to 0 bases and at J to 9 bases, leaving 6 bases not matched to a gene. Exclusion of a patient resulted from uncontrolled infection, other autoimmune disease, pregnancy or lactation. RNA transcripts gave rise to amplified TCR beta CDR3 regions. HTBI primers drove first-round RT-PCR of the TCR CDR3. TCRdb fed the multiplex PCR reads into MiXCR, producing one record per CDR3 protein. The sample has approximately 200,000 distinct CDR3 sequences, 18% seen once; the top ten hold 44%.

The sequence came from a man aged 40-50 years with Graves' hyperthyroidism. The gene calls are TRBV27 and TRBJ2-1; 12 bases align to TRBD2. Sequencing was done on a sample of blood. The CDR3 coding sequence is TGTGCCAGCAGTTTATCGGCTAGCGGGGGGGCCGGTGAGCAGTTCTTC. It encodes CASSLSASGGAGEQFF.